This T cell receptor (beta chain) came from a study of blood T cells in healthy people across ages. Study-wide results and limits: Naive T cell percentage by flow cytometry tracked strongly with beta diversity.

Through a sample-barcoded 5' primer and a J-beta primer mix, a second PCR was run for 7 to 11 cycles. Every molecule of cDNA carried a tag from a template-switch adaptor with 12 random nucleotides. CDR3-containing paired-end reads numbering at least 2.5 million came from each sample. TCRdb recomputed calls from the 5' RACE reads with MiXCR, one row per CDR3 protein. Altogether roughly 1.4 million distinct CDR3 sequences are present, around 59% being singletons, with the ten largest covering about 6.7%. Every participating donor contributed about 10 milliliters of peripheral blood through a draw. Unmatched junction bases numbered 6, after V lost 2 bases and J lost 0 bases. The CDR3 is 15 amino acids. Per germline, CDR1 DFQATT and CDR2 SNEGSKA (reference sequence). This clonotype has only a few counts. Its antigen is unidentified.

Sequenced sample: blood. The TCR was taken from a man between 18 and 35 years old in good health. The chain is built from TRBV20-1 and TRBJ2-7; 8 positions agree with TRBD1. The CDR3 reads CSARKWDRISYEQYF. The DNA for the CDR3 is TGCAGTGCTAGAAAGTGGGACAGGATCTCCTACGAGCAGTACTTC.